This T cell receptor (beta chain) was documented in a study of control samples from healthy donors and cancer patients. This clone was seen once. V gave up 0 bases and J gave up 5 bases; unmatched junction bases: 9. The CDR3 has 16 residues. The germline gives CDR1 LGHNA, CDR2 YSLEER. Clones were sequenced by immunoSEQ multiplex PCR, and TCRdb holds only the in-frame ones, with some missing. The sample holds more than 95,000 clones, over 75% seen once. This TCR derives from a man between 40 and 49 years old in good health. The sequencing sample was made of blood. This chain links TRBV4-3 with TRBJ1-1, with 7 bases aligning to TRBD1. The CDR3 sequence: CASSQDWGRGKTEAFF. As DNA, the CDR3 is TGCGCCAGCAGCCAAGATTGGGGCAGGGGGAAGACTGAAGCTTTCTTT.